This T cell receptor (beta chain) appears in the sequencing data of a study of T cells in Graves' hyperthyroidism and ophthalmopathy. Study summary: Peripheral blood was drawn at first diagnosis, prior to all treatment.

Using RNA transcripts as the source, TCR beta CDR3 regions were amplified. TCR CDR3 regions were first amplified by RT-PCR with HTBI primers. MiXCR, run by TCRdb on the multiplex PCR reads, gives a single entry per CDR3 protein. Of around 520,000 distinct CDR3 sequences detected, 12% to 15% appear once; the ten largest clones hold roughly 14%. Graves' hyperthyroidism qualified as stable when ophthalmopathy did not progress within 18 months. Among the patients, aged 18 to 65, hyperthyroidism was newly diagnosed and had lasted under 2 months. This clonotype was detected ten times or more. Antigen: not known. Study-wide points: Before onset, ophthalmopathy was predicted by the model a median approximately 6.6 months earlier.

The germline V gene encodes CDR1 SGHNT and CDR2 YENEEA. V lost 2 bases to trimming and J lost 4 bases, with 14 bases between them. CDR3 length: 16 amino acids. The receptor comes from a woman between 40 and 50 years old with Graves' hyperthyroidism. The gene calls are TRBV11-3 and TRBJ2-2; a possible D gene is TRBD1 (7 bases). Specimen: blood. The CDR3 DNA is TGTGCCAGCAGCTTATACCCAGGGGGAGGCACCGGGGAGCTGTTTTTT. Translated: CASSLYPGGGTGELFF.